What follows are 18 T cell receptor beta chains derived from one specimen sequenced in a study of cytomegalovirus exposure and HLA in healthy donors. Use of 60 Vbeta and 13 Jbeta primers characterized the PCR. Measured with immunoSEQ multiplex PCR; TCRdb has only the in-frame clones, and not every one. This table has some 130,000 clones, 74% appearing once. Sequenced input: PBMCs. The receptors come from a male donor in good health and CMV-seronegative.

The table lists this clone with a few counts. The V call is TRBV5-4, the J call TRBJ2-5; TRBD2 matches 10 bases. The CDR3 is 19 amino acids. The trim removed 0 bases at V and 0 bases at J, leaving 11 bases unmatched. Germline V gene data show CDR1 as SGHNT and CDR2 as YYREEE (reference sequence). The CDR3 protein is CASSLDPVRLAGDQETQYF. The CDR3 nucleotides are TGTGCCAGCAGCTTGGACCCAGTTCGTCTAGCGGGGGACCAAGAGACCCAGTACTTC.

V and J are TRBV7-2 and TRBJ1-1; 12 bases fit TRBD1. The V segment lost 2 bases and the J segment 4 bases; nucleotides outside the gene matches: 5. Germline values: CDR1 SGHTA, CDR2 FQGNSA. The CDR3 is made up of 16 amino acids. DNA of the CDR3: TGTGCCAGCAGCTTAAGAGGGACAGGGGGCGGCACTGAAGCTTTCTTT. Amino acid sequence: CASSLRGTGGGTEAFF.

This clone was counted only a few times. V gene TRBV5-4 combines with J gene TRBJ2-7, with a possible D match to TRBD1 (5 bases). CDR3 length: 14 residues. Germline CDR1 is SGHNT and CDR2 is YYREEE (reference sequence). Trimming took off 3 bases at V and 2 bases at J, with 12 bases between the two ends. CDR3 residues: CASSYTGETYEQYF. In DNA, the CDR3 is TGTGCCAGCAGCTACACAGGAGAAACCTACGAGCAGTACTTC.

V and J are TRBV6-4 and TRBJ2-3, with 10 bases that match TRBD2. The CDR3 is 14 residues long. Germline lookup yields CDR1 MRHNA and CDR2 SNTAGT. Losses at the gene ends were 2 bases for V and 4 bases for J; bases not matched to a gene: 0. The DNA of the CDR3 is TGTGCCAGCAGTGACACTAGCGGGGCAGATACGCAGTATTTT. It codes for CASSDTSGADTQYF.

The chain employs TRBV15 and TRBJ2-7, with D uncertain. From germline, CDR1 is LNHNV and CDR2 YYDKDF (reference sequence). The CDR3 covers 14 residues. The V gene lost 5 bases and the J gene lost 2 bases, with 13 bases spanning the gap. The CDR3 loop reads CATSGRDNAYEQYF. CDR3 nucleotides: TGTGCCACCAGCGGCCGAGACAACGCCTACGAGCAGTACTTC.

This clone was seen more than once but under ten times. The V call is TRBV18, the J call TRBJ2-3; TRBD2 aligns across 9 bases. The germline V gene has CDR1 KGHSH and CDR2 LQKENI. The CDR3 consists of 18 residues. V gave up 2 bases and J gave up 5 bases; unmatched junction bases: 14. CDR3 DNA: TGTGCCAGCTCACCAAGGAGTCTAGCGGGGCCTCTTATAGATACGCAGTATTTT. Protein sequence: CASSPRSLAGPLIDTQYF.

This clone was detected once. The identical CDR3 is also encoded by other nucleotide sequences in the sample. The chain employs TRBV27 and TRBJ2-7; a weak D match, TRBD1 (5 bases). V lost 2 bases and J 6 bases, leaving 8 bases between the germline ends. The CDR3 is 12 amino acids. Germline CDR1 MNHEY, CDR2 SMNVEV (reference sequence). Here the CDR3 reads CASSLQGSEQYF. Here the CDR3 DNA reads TGTGCCAGCAGTTTACAGGGTAGCGAGCAGTACTTC.

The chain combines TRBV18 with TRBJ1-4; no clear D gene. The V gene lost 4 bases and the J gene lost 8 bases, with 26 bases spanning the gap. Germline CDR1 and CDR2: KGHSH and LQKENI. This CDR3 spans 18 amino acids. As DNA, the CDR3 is TGTGCCAGCTCACAAAACCCAACCGGGAGTTCGACGCGGGAAAAACTGTTTTTT. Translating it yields CASSQNPTGSSTREKLFF. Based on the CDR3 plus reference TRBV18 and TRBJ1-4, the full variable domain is NAGVMQNPRHLVRRRGQEARLRCSPMKGHSHVYWYRQLPEEGLKFMVYLQKENIIDESGMPKERFSAEFPKEGPSILRIQQVVRGDSAAYFCASSQNPTGSSTREKLFFGSGTQLSVL.

The CDR3 sequence is CASSPGQGNTEAFF. The DNA for the CDR3 is TGTGCCAGCAGCCCCGGACAGGGGAACACTGAAGCTTTCTTT. The J gene is TRBJ1-1, the V gene TRBV5-5; 8 bases align to TRBD1. The CDR3 is made up of 14 amino acids. Losses at the gene ends were 4 bases for V and 1 base for J; bases not matched to a gene: 3. CDR1 and CDR2 (germline): SGHKS, YYEKEE (reference sequence).

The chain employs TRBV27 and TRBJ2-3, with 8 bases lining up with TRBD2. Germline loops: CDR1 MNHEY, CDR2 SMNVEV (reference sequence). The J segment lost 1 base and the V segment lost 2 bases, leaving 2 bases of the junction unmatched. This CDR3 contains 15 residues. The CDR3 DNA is TGTGCCAGCAGTTTAGGGCGGGAGGGCACAGATACGCAGTATTTT. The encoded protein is CASSLGREGTDTQYF.

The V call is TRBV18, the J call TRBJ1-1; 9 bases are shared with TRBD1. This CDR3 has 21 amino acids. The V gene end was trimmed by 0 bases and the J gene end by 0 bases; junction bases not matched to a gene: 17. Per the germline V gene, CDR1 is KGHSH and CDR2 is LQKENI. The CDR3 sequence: CASSPPGTGSSVGRLNTEAFF. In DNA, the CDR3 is TGTGCCAGCTCACCACCCGGGACAGGGTCTTCCGTGGGACGCCTGAACACTGAAGCTTTCTTT.

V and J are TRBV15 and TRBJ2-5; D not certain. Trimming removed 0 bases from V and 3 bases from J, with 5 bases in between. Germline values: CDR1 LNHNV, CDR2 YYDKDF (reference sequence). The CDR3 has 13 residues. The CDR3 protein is CATSRDHKETQYF. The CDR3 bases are TGTGCCACCAGCAGAGATCACAAAGAGACCCAGTACTTC.

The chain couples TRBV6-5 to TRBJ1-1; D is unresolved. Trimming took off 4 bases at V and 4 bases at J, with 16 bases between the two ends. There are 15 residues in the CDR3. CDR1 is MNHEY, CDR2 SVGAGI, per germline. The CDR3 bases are TGTGCCAGCAGTTCTCGGACTAGGTCAGCCACTGAAGCTTTCTTT. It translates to CASSSRTRSATEAFF.

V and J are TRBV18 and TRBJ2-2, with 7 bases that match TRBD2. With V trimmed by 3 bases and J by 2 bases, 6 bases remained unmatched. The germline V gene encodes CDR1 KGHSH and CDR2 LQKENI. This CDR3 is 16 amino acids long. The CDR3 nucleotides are TGTGCCAGCTCACCCGGCGGGGGTCGTAACACCGGGGAGCTGTTTTTT. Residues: CASSPGGGRNTGELFF.

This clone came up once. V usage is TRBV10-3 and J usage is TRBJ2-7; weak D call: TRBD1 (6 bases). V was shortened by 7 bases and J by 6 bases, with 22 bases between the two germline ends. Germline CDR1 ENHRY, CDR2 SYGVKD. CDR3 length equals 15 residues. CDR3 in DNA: TGTGCCATCAAAACAGGGCCCGGCGGGCCAATCGAGCAGTACTTC. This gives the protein CAIKTGPGGPIEQYF.

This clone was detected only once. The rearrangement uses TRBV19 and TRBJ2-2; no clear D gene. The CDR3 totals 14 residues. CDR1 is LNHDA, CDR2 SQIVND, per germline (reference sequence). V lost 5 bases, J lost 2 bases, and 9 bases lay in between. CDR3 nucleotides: TGTGCCAGTAGTTCTCAGGCTAACACCGGGGAGCTGTTTTTT. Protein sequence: CASSSQANTGELFF.

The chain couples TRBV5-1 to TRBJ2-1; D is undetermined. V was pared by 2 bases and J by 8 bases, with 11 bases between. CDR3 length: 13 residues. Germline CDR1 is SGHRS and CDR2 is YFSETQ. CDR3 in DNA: TGCGCCAGCAGCTTACAGTCGATTGATGAGCAGTTCTTC. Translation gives CASSLQSIDEQFF. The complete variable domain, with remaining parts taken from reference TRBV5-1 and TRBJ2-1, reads KAGVTQTPRYLIKTRGQQVTLSCSPISGHRSVSWYQQTPGQGLQFLFEYFSETQRNKGNFPGRFSGRQFSNSRSEMNVSTLELGDSALYLCASSLQSIDEQFFGPGTRLTVL.

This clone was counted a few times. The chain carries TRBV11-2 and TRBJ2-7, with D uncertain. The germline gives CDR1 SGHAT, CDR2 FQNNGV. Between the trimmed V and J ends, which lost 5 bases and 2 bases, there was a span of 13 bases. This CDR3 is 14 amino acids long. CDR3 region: CASSVLGDTYEQYF. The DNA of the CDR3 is TGTGCCAGCAGCGTCCTGGGCGATACCTACGAGCAGTACTTC.